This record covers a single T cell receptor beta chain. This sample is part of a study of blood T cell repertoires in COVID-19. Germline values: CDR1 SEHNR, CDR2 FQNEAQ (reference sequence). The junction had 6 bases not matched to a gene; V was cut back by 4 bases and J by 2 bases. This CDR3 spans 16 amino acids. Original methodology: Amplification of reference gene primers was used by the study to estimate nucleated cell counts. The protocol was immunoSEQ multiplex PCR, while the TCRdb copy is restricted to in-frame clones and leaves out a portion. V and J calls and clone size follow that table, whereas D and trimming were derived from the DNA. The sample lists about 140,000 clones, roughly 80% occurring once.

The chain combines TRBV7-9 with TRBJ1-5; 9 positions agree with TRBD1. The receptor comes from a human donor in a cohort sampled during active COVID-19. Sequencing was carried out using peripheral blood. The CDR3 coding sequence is TGTGCCAGCAGCTCCGCGGACAGGGGAGGCAATCAGCCCCAGCATTTT. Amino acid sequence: CASSSADRGGNQPQHF.